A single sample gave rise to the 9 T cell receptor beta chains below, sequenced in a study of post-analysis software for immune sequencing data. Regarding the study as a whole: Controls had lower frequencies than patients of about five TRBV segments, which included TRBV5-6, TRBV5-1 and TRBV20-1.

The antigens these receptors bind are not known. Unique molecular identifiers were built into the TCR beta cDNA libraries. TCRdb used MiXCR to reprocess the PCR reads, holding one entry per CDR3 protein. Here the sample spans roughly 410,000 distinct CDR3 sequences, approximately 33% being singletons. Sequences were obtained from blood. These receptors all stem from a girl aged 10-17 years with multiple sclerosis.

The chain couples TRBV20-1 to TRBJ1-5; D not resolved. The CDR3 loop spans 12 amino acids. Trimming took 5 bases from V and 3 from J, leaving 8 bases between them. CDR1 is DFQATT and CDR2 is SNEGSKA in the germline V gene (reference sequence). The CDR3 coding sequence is TGCAGTGCTGGAAAGGCCAATCAGCCCCAGCATTTT. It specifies CSAGKANQPQHF.

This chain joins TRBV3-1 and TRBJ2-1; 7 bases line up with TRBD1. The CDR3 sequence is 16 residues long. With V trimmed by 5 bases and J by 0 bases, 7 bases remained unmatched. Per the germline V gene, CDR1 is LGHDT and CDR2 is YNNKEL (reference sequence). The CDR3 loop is CASSYGTVSSYNEQFF. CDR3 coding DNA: TGTGCCAGCAGCTATGGGACAGTCAGCTCCTACAATGAGCAGTTCTTC.

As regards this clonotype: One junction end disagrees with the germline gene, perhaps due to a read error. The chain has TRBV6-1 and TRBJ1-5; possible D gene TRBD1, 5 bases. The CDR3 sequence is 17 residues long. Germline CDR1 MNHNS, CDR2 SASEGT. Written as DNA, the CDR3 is TGTGCCAACAGTGAACCGTGGGGCAGGGACGCTAGCCAGCCCCAGCATTTT. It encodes CANSEPWGRDASQPQHF.

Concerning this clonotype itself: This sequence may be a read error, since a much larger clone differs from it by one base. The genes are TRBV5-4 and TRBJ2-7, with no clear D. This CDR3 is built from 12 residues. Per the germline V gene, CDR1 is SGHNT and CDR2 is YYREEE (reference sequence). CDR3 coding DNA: TGTGCCGGCAGCCTGATCTCCGGCGAGCAGTACTTC. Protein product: CAGSLISGEQYF.

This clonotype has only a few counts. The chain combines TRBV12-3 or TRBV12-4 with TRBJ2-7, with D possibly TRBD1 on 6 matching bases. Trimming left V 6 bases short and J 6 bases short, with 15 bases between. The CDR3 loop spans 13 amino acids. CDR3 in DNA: TGTGCCAGCAGGCCGGGACAATATTCCGAGCAGTACTTC. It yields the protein CASRPGQYSEQYF.

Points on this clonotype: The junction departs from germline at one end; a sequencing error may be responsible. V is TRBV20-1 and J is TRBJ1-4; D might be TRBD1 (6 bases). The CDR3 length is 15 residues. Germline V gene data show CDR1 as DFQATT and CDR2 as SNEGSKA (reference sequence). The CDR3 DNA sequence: TGCAGTGCTAGAGATGCGACAGGTTCATGTGAAAAACGGTTTTTT. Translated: CSARDATGSCEKRFF.

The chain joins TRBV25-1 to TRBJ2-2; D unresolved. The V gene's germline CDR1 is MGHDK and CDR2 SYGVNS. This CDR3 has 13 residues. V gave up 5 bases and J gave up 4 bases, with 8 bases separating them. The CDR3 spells CASSRSSTGELFF. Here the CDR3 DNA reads TGTGCCAGCAGTCGCAGTTCCACCGGGGAGCTGTTTTTT.

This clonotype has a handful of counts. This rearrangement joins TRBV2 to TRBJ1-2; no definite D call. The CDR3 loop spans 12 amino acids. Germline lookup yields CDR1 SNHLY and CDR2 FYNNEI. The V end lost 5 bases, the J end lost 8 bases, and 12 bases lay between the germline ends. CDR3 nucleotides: TGTGCCAGCAGTTTTTGGGAGTCGGGCTACACCTTC. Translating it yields CASSFWESGYTF.

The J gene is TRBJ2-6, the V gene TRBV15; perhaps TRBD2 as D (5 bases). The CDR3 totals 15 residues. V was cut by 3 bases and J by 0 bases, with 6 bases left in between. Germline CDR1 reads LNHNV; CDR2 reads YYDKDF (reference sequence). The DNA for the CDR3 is TGTGCCACCAGCAGGGACTTCTCTGGGGCCAACGTCCTGACTTTC. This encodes CATSRDFSGANVLTF.